A selection of T cell receptor beta chains follows, all from one sample in a study of vaccination and CD4 T cells after COVID-19. TCRdb re-derived calls from the PCR reads in MiXCR, one entry per CDR3 protein. Of 10,000 to 15,000 distinct CDR3 sequences listed, approximately 56% were seen once; the top ten hold 9.5% to 15%. Their target antigens are unknown. Input material: CD4+ T cells from blood, cultured in vitro. Receptors were obtained from a human donor who had recovered from COVID-19. Both conserved end residues are part of each CDR3. D genes are given only for firm matches. Clone size is not always given. Where it is, it says once, few, many or a class for expanded clones.

j_call clone_size v_call d_call cdr3_aa cdr3_nt
TRBJ2-7 . TRBV7-2 . CASSPGAKQYF TGTGCCAGCAGCCCCGGAGCAAAGCAGTACTTC
TRBJ1-1 few TRBV30 . CAWSADSEAFF TGTGCCTGGAGTGCGGACAGCGAAGCTTTCTTT
TRBJ2-1 . TRBV11-3 . CASSRGNEQFF TGTGCCAGCAGCCGGGGTAATGAGCAGTTCTTC
TRBJ1-5 few TRBV6-2/TRBV6-3 . CASTQSDQPQHF TGTGCCAGCACACAGTCCGACCAGCCCCAGCATTTT
TRBJ2-5 few TRBV6-5 TRBD2 CASSYGGEWAETQYF TGTGCCAGCAGTTATGGGGGGGAGTGGGCGGAGACCCAGTACTTC
TRBJ1-6 few TRBV27 . CASSLTSTSYNSPLHF TGTGCCAGCAGTTTGACATCGACCTCCTATAATTCACCCCTCCACTTT
TRBJ2-3 . TRBV27 . CASSLRRGVADTQYF TGTGCCAGCAGTTTGCGCCGAGGGGTAGCCGATACGCAGTATTTT
TRBJ2-5 . TRBV6-5 . CASSYSTGRETQYF TGTGCCAGCAGTTACTCCACAGGTCGGGAGACCCAGTACTTC
TRBJ2-5 few TRBV12-3/TRBV12-4 TRBD2 CASSLFGQTGGRLETQYF TGTGCCAGCAGTTTATTCGGGCAAACGGGAGGGCGGTTGGAGACTCAGTACTTC
TRBJ1-5 . TRBV27 . CASSSRTYSGPQHF TGTGCCAGCAGTTCCCGGACCTACTCGGGGCCCCAGCATTTT
TRBJ2-5 . TRBV30 . CAWSRDGGGETQYF TGTGCCTGGTCTCGGGACGGCGGCGGGGAGACCCAGTACTTC
TRBJ1-1 . TRBV24-1 . CATQGLNTEAFF TGTGCCACCCAGGGACTGAACACTGAAGCTTTCTTT
TRBJ1-5 . TRBV21-1 . CASRLPRVGGSNQPQHF TGTGCCAGCAGGCTTCCCAGGGTCGGAGGAAGCAATCAGCCCCAGCATTTT